Ten or more counts support the clone carrying this TCR beta chain. Its antigen is not identified. There are 16 residues in the CDR3. Trimming at V came to 6 bases and at J to 4 bases, leaving 7 bases not matched to a gene. Germline V gene data show CDR1 as SEHNR and CDR2 as FQNEAQ (reference sequence). This sample was taken from a study of T-cell reconstitution after alpha-beta-depleted transplantation in children. Study conclusions and caveats: There were reportedly several hundred expanded graft clones from which alpha-beta T cells came about two months after transplant. Day-60 TCRbeta diversity that was high in some patients was derived from surviving recipient T cells and thymic progenitors. Diversity and T-cell counts at one year after transplant derived mostly from new T cells.

Using unique molecular identifiers, the investigators prepared the TCRbeta library. Each CDR3 protein gets one entry after TCRdb re-called the PCR reads with MiXCR. The data show around 700,000 distinct CDR3 sequences, approximately 14% seen once. The material sequenced was PBMCs, taken before TCRalphabeta/CD19-depleted stem cell transplant. This TCR came from a girl aged 2 to 9 with congenital amegakaryocytic thrombocytopenia, due to receive a stem cell transplant. The chain uses TRBV7-9 and TRBJ2-1; TRBD2 agrees at 12 bases. The CDR3 loop is CASRSGLAGYYNEQFF. For the CDR3, the DNA is TGTGCCAGCAGATCAGGACTAGCGGGATATTACAATGAGCAGTTCTTC.